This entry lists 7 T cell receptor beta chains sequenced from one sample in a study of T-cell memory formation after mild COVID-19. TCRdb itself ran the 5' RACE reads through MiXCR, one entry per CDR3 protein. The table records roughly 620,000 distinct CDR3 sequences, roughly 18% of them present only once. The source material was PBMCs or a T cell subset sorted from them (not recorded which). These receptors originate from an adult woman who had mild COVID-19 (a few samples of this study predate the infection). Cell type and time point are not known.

The CDR3 sequence: CASSIGQEPPYEQYF. CDR3 in DNA: TGTGCCAGTAGTATAGGACAGGAGCCTCCCTACGAGCAGTACTTC. This sequence joins TRBV19 and TRBJ2-7, with a weak D call TRBD1 (6 bases). The germline CDR1 and CDR2 sequences are LNHDA and SQIVND (reference sequence). The CDR3 is 15 amino acids. Deletions cut 1 base from V and 2 bases from J, with 12 bases between. Complete variable domain (other parts from reference TRBV19 and TRBJ2-7): DGGITQSPKYLFRKEGQNVTLSCEQNLNHDAMYWYRQDPGQGLRLIYYSQIVNDFQKGDIAEGYSVSREKKESFPLTVTSAQKNPTAFYLCASSIGQEPPYEQYFGPGTRLTVT.

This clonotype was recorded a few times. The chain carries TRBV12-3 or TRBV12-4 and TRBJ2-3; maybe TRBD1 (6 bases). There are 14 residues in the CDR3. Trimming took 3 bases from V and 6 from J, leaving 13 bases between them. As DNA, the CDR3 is TGTGCCAGCAGTTTCGGGACATCGGGGGATACGCAGTATTTT. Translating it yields CASSFGTSGDTQYF.

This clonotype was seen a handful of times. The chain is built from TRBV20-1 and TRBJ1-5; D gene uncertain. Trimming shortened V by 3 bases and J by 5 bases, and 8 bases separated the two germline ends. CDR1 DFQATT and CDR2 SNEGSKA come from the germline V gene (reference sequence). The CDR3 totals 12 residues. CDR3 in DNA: TGCAGTGCTAGCCCCAGCTATCAGCCCCAGCATTTT. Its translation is CSASPSYQPQHF.

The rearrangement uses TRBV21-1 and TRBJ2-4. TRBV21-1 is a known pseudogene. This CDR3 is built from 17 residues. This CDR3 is CASSLLVGLKAKNIQYF. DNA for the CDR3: TGTGCCAGCAGCCTACTTGTGGGGTTAAAAGCCAAAAACATTCAGTACTTC.

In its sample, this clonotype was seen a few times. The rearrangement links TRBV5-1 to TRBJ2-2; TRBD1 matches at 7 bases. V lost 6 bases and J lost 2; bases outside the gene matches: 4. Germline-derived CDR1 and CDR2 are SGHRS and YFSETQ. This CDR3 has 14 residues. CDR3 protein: CASMRQGNTGELFF. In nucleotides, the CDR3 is TGCGCCAGCATGAGACAGGGAAACACCGGGGAGCTGTTTTTT.

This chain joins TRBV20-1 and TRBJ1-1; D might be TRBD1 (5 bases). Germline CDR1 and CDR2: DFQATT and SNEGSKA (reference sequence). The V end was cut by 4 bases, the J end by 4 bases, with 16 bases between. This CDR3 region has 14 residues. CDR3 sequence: CSATGGASSTEAFF. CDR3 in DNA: TGCAGTGCTACGGGAGGGGCTTCTAGCACTGAAGCTTTCTTT.

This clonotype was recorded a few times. CDR3 coding DNA: TGTGCCAGCAGTGACGCGATACAGGGGGGGAAGGCTAACTATGGCTACACCTTC. Encoded protein: CASSDAIQGGKANYGYTF. The chain recombines TRBV6-1 with TRBJ1-2; 8 bases match TRBD1. The CDR3 consists of 18 residues. CDR1 and CDR2 (germline): MNHNS, SASEGT. V dropped 3 bases and J dropped 0; count of bases not matched to a gene: 12.